The clone carrying this TCR beta chain was counted a few times. The antigen remains unidentified. The entry originates in a study of beta chain features in type 1 diabetes. Expressed TCRB transcripts were sequenced because the isolated RNA had all been reverse transcribed beforehand. The protocol was immunoSEQ multiplex PCR, while the TCRdb copy is restricted to in-frame clones and leaves out a portion. The table has hundreds of thousands of clones, about a sixth seen once. Whole-study findings and limits: For cells with high TCR expression, cDNA sequencing could yield over-representation. For TCRB rearrangement, an influence of HLA type remained unresolved here.

The trim removed 1 base at V and 6 bases at J, leaving 6 bases unmatched. This CDR3 spans 17 amino acids. Germline V gene sequence: CDR1 SGHRS, CDR2 YFSETQ. Without exception, sorted populations had purity beyond 98%. This clonotype originated in a man aged 18 to 29 in good health. This chain joins TRBV5-1 and TRBJ2-3; 15 bases line up with TRBD2. The sequenced material came from naive CD4+ T cells from blood. This CDR3 reads CASSLIGTSGRLDTQYF. CDR3 coding DNA: TGCGCCAGCAGCTTGATCGGGACTAGCGGGAGGCTTGATACGCAGTATTTT.